This T cell receptor beta chain was sequenced for a study of blood T cell repertoires in COVID-19. Overall study: Acute and convalescent COVID-19 specimens originated in the United States, Italy and Spain. T cells, B-cell-depleted T cells, or PBMCs provided the cDNA or gDNA that served as material.

Per the authors' pipeline: Estimation of nucleated cell counts was performed using reference gene primer amplification. TCRdb's table, derived via immunoSEQ multiplex PCR, lists solely in-frame clones and lacks some. That table furnishes V, J and clone size, whereas the DNA furnished D and trimming. The sample has about 120,000 clones, around 86% seen once. This clone was counted once. This sequence originates from a woman in her 70s with acute or convalescent COVID-19. The specimen sequenced was peripheral blood.

The DNA for the CDR3 is TGCGCCAGCAGTCAAGTGGGGGCCACTGAAGCTTTCTTT. It codes for CASSQVGATEAFF. The rearrangement uses TRBV23-1 and TRBJ1-1; tentatively, D is TRBD1 (6 bases). TRBV23-1 is annotated as an ORF whose role is uncertain. The CDR3 consists of 13 residues. The germline V and J ends were trimmed by 2 bases and 4 bases, with 8 bases remaining between them.